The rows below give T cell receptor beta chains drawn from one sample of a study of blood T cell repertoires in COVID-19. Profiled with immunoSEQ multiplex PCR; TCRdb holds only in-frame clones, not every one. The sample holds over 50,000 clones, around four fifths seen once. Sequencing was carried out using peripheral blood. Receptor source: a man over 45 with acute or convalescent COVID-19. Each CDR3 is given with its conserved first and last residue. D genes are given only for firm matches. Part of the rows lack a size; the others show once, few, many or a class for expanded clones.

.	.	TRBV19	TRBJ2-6	TGTGCCTCCTCTTACTCTGGGGCCAACGTCCTGACTTTC	CASSYSGANVLTF
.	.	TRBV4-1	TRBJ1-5	TGCGCCAGCAGCCTCGGACATCCCTATAGCAATCAGCCCCAGCATTTT	CASSLGHPYSNQPQHF
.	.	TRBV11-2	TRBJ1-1	TGTGCCAGCAGCTTTACTCTGAACACTGAAGCTTTCTTT	CASSFTLNTEAFF
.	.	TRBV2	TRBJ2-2	TGTGCCAGCATCCAGGGCGGCCTAGTGAAGACCGGGGAGCTGTTTTTT	CASIQGGLVKTGELFF
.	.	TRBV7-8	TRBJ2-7	TGTGCCAGCAGCCAAACTTCCTACGAGCAGTACTTC	CASSQTSYEQYF
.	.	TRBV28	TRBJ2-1	TGTGCCAGCAGTATCCGGGACAATGAGCAGTTCTTC	CASSIRDNEQFF
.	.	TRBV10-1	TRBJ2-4	TGCGCCAGCAGCCCCGAACTCTCGAAGGGGGCCAAAAACATTCAGTACTTC	CASSPELSKGAKNIQYF
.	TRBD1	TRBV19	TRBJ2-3	TGTGCCAGCGCAGGGGGACCAACTCAGGGCACAGATACGCAGTATTTT	CASAGGPTQGTDTQYF
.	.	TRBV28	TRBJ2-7	TGTGCCAGCAGGGTAGGACACCCCTACGAGCAGTACTTC	CASRVGHPYEQYF
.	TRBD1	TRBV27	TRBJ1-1	TGTGCCAGCAGTCCCCAACAGGGGGCGACTGAAGCTTTCTTT	CASSPQQGATEAFF
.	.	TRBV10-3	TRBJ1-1	TGTGCCATCAGTGAGTCCCGGGGGGCCACTGAAGCTTTCTTT	CAISESRGATEAFF
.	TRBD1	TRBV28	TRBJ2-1	TGTGCCAGCAGTAGGACAGGGAGGAATGAGCAGTTCTTC	CASSRTGRNEQFF
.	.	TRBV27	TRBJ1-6	TGTGCCAGCAGTTTGCTACGCGGGGATAATTCACCCCTCCACTTT	CASSLLRGDNSPLHF
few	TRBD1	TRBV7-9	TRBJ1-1	TGTGCCAGCAGCTTAGCTGAGGGGGCAAACACTGAAGCTTTCTTT	CASSLAEGANTEAFF
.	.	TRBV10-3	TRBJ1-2	TGTGCCATCAGTGAGTCGAGGGATGGCGGTGGCTACACCTTC	CAISESRDGGGYTF